This T cell receptor beta chain appears in the sequencing data of a study of CD8 T cells in Susac syndrome. An input of about 0.5 to 1 ug of RNA was subjected to reverse transcription using random hexamers. TCRdb reprocessed the immunoSEQ multiplex PCR reads via MiXCR and lists one record per CDR3 protein. The data hold about 210,000 distinct CDR3 sequences, with 95% observed a single time. CDR3 length: 15 amino acids. V lost 1 base, J lost 1 base, and 9 bases lay in between. The germline gives CDR1 SGHAT, CDR2 FQNNGV. The sequenced sample was CD4+ T cells from PBMCs. The clonotype originates from a human donor with multiple sclerosis. The chain has TRBV11-2 and TRBJ2-3, with D maybe TRBD2 (6 bases). The CDR3 protein is CASSLAGARTDTQYF. The CDR3 bases are TGTGCCAGCAGCTTAGCGGGAGCCCGCACAGATACGCAGTATTTT.